Listed here are 22 T cell receptor beta chains from one sample, sequenced in a study of shared clonotypes between healthy human individuals. TCRdb's copy holds only in-frame clones and misses some; the assay was immunoSEQ multiplex PCR. The sample includes 450,000 to 500,000 clones, roughly 80% of them seen just once. Material for sequencing was PBMCs. These receptor sequences come from a woman aged 40 to 50 in good health. Some clones in this sample may be carry-over from other donors' samples.

The gene calls are TRBV5-1 and TRBJ2-5; TRBD1 matches at 10 bases. This CDR3 comprises 15 residues. The V and J ends lost 4 bases and 4 bases, in that order; junction bases with no gene match: 7. Germline V CDR1 and CDR2: SGHRS, YFSETQ. CDR3 loop: CASSPGQGGAETQYF. CDR3 nucleotide sequence: TGCGCCAGCAGCCCTGGACAGGGGGGTGCAGAGACCCAGTACTTC.

This clone was seen at least ten times. The V and J genes are TRBV30 and TRBJ1-2; no clear D. Between the trimmed V and J ends, which lost 4 bases and 4 bases, there was a span of 25 bases. Germline V gives CDR1 GTSNPN, CDR2 SVGIG (reference sequence). The CDR3 has 17 residues. The CDR3 DNA follows: TGTGCCTGGACCTTTAGGGAGTACCGCCTCGCCGGCTATGGCTACACCTTC. Encoded protein: CAWTFREYRLAGYGYTF. Variable domain in full (rest from reference TRBV30 and TRBJ1-2): SQTIHQWPATLVQPVGSPLSLECTVEGTSNPNLYWYRQAAGRGLQLLFYSVGIGQISSEVPQNLSASRPQDRQFILSSKKLLLSDSGFYLCAWTFREYRLAGYGYTFGSGTRLTVV.

Turning to this clone: Only one base separates this from a far larger clonotype, so it likely reflects a read error. J is TRBJ2-3 and V is TRBV2; tentative D call: TRBD2 (5 bases). CDR1 and CDR2 (germline): SNHLY, FYNNEI. The CDR3 length is 12 residues. V gave up 4 bases and J gave up 5 bases, with 7 bases separating them. This chain's CDR3 is CASSVRGDTQYF. CDR3 nucleotide sequence: TGTGCCAGCAGTGTTCGGGGAGATACGCAGTATTTT.

The gene calls are TRBV7-9 and TRBJ2-1; unclear D gene. The CDR3 contains 14 residues. The V and J ends lost 1 base and 4 bases respectively, with 8 bases between them. CDR1 SEHNR and CDR2 FQNEAQ come from the germline V gene (reference sequence). The CDR3 protein is CASSLVGSYNEQFF. CDR3 coding DNA: TGTGCCAGCAGCTTAGTCGGCTCTTACAATGAGCAGTTCTTC.

As regards this clone: A read error likely explains this, since a far larger clone differs by one base. V is TRBV30 and J is TRBJ2-5; 8 bases are shared with TRBD2. V shed 2 bases and J 11 bases; nucleotides not matched to a gene: 16. The length of the CDR3 is 15 residues. Germline CDR1 and CDR2: GTSNPN and SVGIG (reference sequence). The CDR3 loop reads CAWSRVQGLVEEQYF. The CDR3 region has the DNA TGTGCCTGGAGTCGAGTACAGGGACTAGTAGAGGAGCAGTACTTC.

This clone was seen once. A far larger clone differs by one base, so this is likely a read error. V gene TRBV2 combines with J gene TRBJ2-3; 8 bases are a match to TRBD1. The better agreement between TRBJ1-5 and the DNA end casts doubt on the J call. Germline CDR1 and CDR2: SNHLY and FYNNEI. The CDR3 has 15 amino acids. DNA of the CDR3: TGTGCCAGCAGGGACAGGACAGGGAGCACAGATACGCAGCATTTT. Translated: CASRDRTGSTDTQHF.

The chain joins TRBV29-1 to TRBJ2-3; 8 bases map to TRBD2. The CDR3 contains 14 residues. V shed 7 bases and J 4 bases; nucleotides not matched to a gene: 10. Looked up from germline, CDR1 is SQVTM and CDR2 is ANQGSEA. CDR3: CSAGGGEGPDTQYF. The CDR3 bases are TGCAGCGCCGGGGGGGGAGAGGGGCCAGATACGCAGTATTTT.

V and J are TRBV18 and TRBJ2-2; D is ambiguous. Germline-derived CDR1 and CDR2 are KGHSH and LQKENI. V was trimmed by 2 bases and J by 6 bases, leaving 22 bases between them. There are 18 residues in the CDR3. The CDR3 DNA is TGTGCCAGCTCACCATCCATCGGTTTAACGTCGCTATCCGGGGAGCTGTTTTTT. Translating it yields CASSPSIGLTSLSGELFF.

The V and J genes are TRBV7-9 and TRBJ2-2, with unresolved D. This CDR3 comprises 15 residues. Trimming shortened V by 3 bases and J by 0 bases, and 8 bases separated the two germline ends. CDR1 is SEHNR, CDR2 FQNEAQ, per germline (reference sequence). The CDR3 DNA reads as TGTGCCAGCAGCTTCACGGGCGCGAACACCGGGGAGCTGTTTTTT. It is translated as CASSFTGANTGELFF.

DNA for the CDR3: TGTGCCAGCAGCCCTGGGGGACAGCGGAACACTGAAGCTTTCTTT. Translating gives CASSPGGQRNTEAFF. The chain carries TRBV7-9 and TRBJ1-1; 7 bases agree with TRBD1. The CDR3 extends over 15 amino acids. Losses at the gene ends were 5 bases for V and 1 base for J; bases not matched to a gene: 7. Germline CDR1 reads SEHNR; CDR2 reads FQNEAQ (reference sequence).

The chain employs TRBV5-4 and TRBJ1-3; D is unresolved. This CDR3 contains 16 residues. Germline loops: CDR1 SGHNT, CDR2 YYREEE (reference sequence). The V and J ends lost 0 bases and 1 base respectively, with 11 bases between them. The CDR3 coding sequence is TGTGCCAGCAGCTTGGCCTCTACGGCGTCTGGAAACACCATATATTTT. Translating it yields CASSLASTASGNTIYF.

This chain connects TRBV7-9 to TRBJ2-7; D call uncertain. Trimming took 3 bases from V and 0 from J, leaving 9 bases between them. The CDR3 is made up of 14 amino acids. The V gene's germline CDR1 is SEHNR and CDR2 FQNEAQ (reference sequence). The CDR3 protein is CASSFVQISYEQYF. The CDR3 region has the DNA TGTGCCAGCAGCTTCGTACAGATCTCCTACGAGCAGTACTTC.

This clone turned up a few times. The chain is built from TRBV5-6 and TRBJ2-1; 9 positions match TRBD2. The CDR3 runs 17 residues. From germline, CDR1 is SGHDT and CDR2 YYEEEE. V shed 2 bases, J shed 7 bases, and the junction held 13 bases outside the gene matches. Written as DNA, the CDR3 is TGTGCCAGCAGCTTCTTCTCCGGGACTAGCAAAGTGAATGAGCAGTTCTTC. Amino acid sequence: CASSFFSGTSKVNEQFF.

The J gene is TRBJ2-7, the V gene TRBV18; D might be TRBD1 or TRBD2, each matching 5 bases. Germline V gene sequence: CDR1 KGHSH, CDR2 LQKENI. The CDR3 covers 15 residues. V was shortened by 4 bases and J by 5 bases, with 18 bases between the two germline ends. The CDR3 loop reads CASSLSAGTGDEQYF. The CDR3 coding sequence is TGTGCCAGCTCACTAAGCGCAGGGACCGGGGACGAGCAGTACTTC.

Concerning this clone itself: A far larger clone is one base from this, pointing to a likely read error. DNA of the CDR3: TGTGCCTGCAGCGTAGCTACGACAGGGAGAGGTACCGGGGAGCTGTTTTTT. It translates to CACSVATTGRGTGELFF. The rearrangement joins TRBV9 to TRBJ2-2; 7 nucleotides line up with TRBD1. The germline CDR1 and CDR2 sequences are SGDLS and YYNGEE. CDR3 length: 17 residues.

The chain uses TRBV7-3 and TRBJ2-2, with D maybe TRBD1 (7 bases). Germline V lookup: CDR1 SGHTA, CDR2 FQGTGA. V was cut by 1 base and J by 5 bases, with 11 bases left in between. The CDR3 length is 15 residues. CDR3 sequence: CASSLNRGGTGELFF. The CDR3 nucleotides read TGTGCCAGCAGCTTAAACAGGGGAGGAACCGGGGAGCTGTTTTTT.

V and J are TRBV29-1 and TRBJ2-2; D is undetermined. The ends were cut back, 6 bases at V and 1 base at J, with 12 bases in the middle. Germline lookup yields CDR1 SQVTM and CDR2 ANQGSEA. This CDR3 region has 14 residues. Here the CDR3 DNA reads TGCAGCGTAATACAACGGCAGAACACCGGGGAGCTGTTTTTT. It translates to CSVIQRQNTGELFF.

The chain couples TRBV30 to TRBJ1-2; D ambiguous. The V end was cut by 4 bases, the J end by 1 base, with 13 bases between. The CDR3 runs 14 residues. The V gene's germline CDR1 is GTSNPN and CDR2 SVGIG (reference sequence). CDR3 nucleotides: TGTGCCTGGATGAAGGGATGGCGTAACTATGGCTACACCTTC. Translating it yields CAWMKGWRNYGYTF.

The rearrangement joins TRBV5-4 to TRBJ2-3; weak D call: TRBD1 (5 bases). Germline assignment: CDR1 SGHNT and CDR2 YYREEE (reference sequence). This CDR3 has 14 residues. V dropped 0 bases and J dropped 2 bases, with 7 bases sitting between them. The CDR3 reads CASSLGGLTDTQYF. For the CDR3, the DNA is TGTGCCAGCAGCTTGGGGGGCCTCACAGATACGCAGTATTTT. Looking up the rest from reference TRBV5-4 and TRBJ2-3 gives the full variable domain: ETGVTQSPTHLIKTRGQQVTLRCSSQSGHNTVSWYQQALGQGPQFIFQYYREEENGRGNFPPRFSGLQFPNYSSELNVNALELDDSALYLCASSLGGLTDTQYFGPGTRLTVL.

The rearrangement joins TRBV29-1 to TRBJ2-7; D is perhaps TRBD1 or TRBD2 (6 bases each). V lost 6 bases and J lost 2, with 17 bases in between. The CDR3 extends over 14 amino acids. From germline, CDR1 is SQVTM and CDR2 ANQGSEA. CDR3 residues: CSVARGARAYEQYF. The CDR3 nucleotides are TGCAGCGTGGCAAGGGGGGCCAGGGCCTACGAGCAGTACTTC.

CDR3 region: CASSEGTDPTQPQHF. CDR3 bases: TGTGCCAGCAGCGAAGGGACAGACCCTACTCAGCCCCAGCATTTT. The chain joins TRBV6-4 to TRBJ1-5, with 7 bases lining up with TRBD1. This CDR3 contains 15 residues. Trimming cost V 6 bases and J 6 bases; bases outside gene matches: 11. Germline V lookup: CDR1 MRHNA, CDR2 SNTAGT.

With regard to this clone: In the same sample, other DNA sequences code for this CDR3. The V and J genes are TRBV5-1 and TRBJ2-3; 7 nucleotides agree with TRBD1. The CDR3 is made up of 13 amino acids. The V segment lost 7 bases and the J segment 2 bases; nucleotides outside the gene matches: 4. Germline CDR1 reads SGHRS; CDR2 reads YFSETQ. The CDR3 DNA sequence: TGCGCCAGCCGGGACAGCCCCACAGATACGCAGTATTTT. Its translation: CASRDSPTDTQYF.